Listed below are T cell receptor beta chains from one sample, sequenced in a study of shared clonotypes between healthy human individuals. Repertoires were generated with immunoSEQ multiplex PCR, while TCRdb's copy carries only in-frame clones and drops some. The table shows 2 million to 2.5 million clones, with about 94% occurring only once. Sequenced: naive CD4+ T cells sorted from blood. These receptors were obtained from a man in his late teens or twenties in good health. The conserved cysteine and the conserved F or W are not part of the CDR3 here.

cdr3_aa	v_call	j_call
ASSLPTGLATYEQY	TRBV5-4	TRBJ2-7
ASSEGAYEQY	TRBV25-1	TRBJ2-7
ASSGNLNGYT	TRBV5-1	TRBJ1-2
ATERGRGNTEAF	TRBV15	TRBJ1-1
ASSSDRAYGYT	TRBV27	TRBJ1-2
ASSEPRATYEQY	TRBV25-1	TRBJ2-7
ASTPQVQGNTIY	TRBV7-8	TRBJ1-3
ASSLATGLGGDTQY	TRBV5-6	TRBJ2-3
ASSQDNVPHYEQY	TRBV4-1	TRBJ2-7
ASSSLIGMGAKDTQY	TRBV5-4	TRBJ2-3
SAKGQGRTEAF	TRBV29-1	TRBJ1-1
ASSRQSTDTQY	TRBV7-3	TRBJ2-3
ASTKGQGKGEQY	TRBV7-2	TRBJ2-7
SVVQGAAEAF	TRBV29-1	TRBJ1-1
ASSSPGGNTGELF	TRBV7-2	TRBJ2-2
ASSWDRDEQY	TRBV5-4	TRBJ2-7
ASSIRTGGDSPLH	TRBV5-1	TRBJ1-6
ASSSADTQY	TRBV11-3	TRBJ2-3
ASSSGIWYEQY	TRBV27	TRBJ2-7
ASSPNKSSYNSPLH	TRBV19	TRBJ1-6
ASSDSDRASNQPQH	TRBV6-4	TRBJ1-5
ASSQDWTASPLH	TRBV6-5	TRBJ1-6
ASSLPTTSSYEQY	TRBV5-1	TRBJ2-7
ASSVQNTGELF	TRBV7-9	TRBJ2-2
ASSLLAGAGEQY	TRBV6-6	TRBJ2-7
ASSPGTAGLPSYGYT	TRBV10-2	TRBJ1-2
ASSPETGRGSYEQY	TRBV18	TRBJ2-7
ASRSRVGTEAF	TRBV19	TRBJ1-1
ASRKDGTGGHGYT	TRBV7-9	TRBJ1-2
ASSSQRDEQF	TRBV11-2	TRBJ2-1
ASSFATGRYGYT	TRBV7-9	TRBJ1-2
ASSPGQPYEQY	TRBV2	TRBJ2-7
ASSIRDRGSYEQY	TRBV19	TRBJ2-7
ASTERGRSTDTQY	TRBV6-4	TRBJ2-3
ASSVGLAGASETQY	TRBV9	TRBJ2-5
ASSRLTGAPSVQY	TRBV25-1	TRBJ2-7
AWSSGVDYGYT	TRBV30	TRBJ1-2
ASSYSTGTATYEQY	TRBV6-6	TRBJ2-7
ASSFRSPGTSGRGNEQY	TRBV19	TRBJ2-7
ASRDRWYEQY	TRBV28	TRBJ2-7